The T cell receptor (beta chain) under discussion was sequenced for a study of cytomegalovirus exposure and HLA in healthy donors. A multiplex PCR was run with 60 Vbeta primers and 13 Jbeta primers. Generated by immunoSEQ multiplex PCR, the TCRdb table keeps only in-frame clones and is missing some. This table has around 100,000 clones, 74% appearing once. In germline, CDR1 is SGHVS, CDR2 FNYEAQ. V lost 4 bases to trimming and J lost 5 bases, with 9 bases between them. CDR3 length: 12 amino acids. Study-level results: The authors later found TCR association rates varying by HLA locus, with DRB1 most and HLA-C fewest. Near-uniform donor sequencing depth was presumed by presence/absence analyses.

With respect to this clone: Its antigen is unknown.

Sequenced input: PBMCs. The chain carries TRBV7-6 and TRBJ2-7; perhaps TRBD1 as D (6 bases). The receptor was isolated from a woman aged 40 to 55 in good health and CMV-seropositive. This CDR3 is CASSSPGDEQYF. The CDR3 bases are TGTGCCAGCAGCTCCCCAGGGGACGAGCAGTACTTC.